The subject of this entry is one T cell receptor beta chain. Its cognate antigen has yet to be identified. No much larger clone exists at a distance of one base, and base qualities are not known. Clipping removes 9 bases from V and 4 bases from J, with 3 as the unmatched junction base count. Including the terminal cysteine and phenylalanine, the CDR3 comprises 12 residues. The entry retains the CDR3 DNA only, 36 bases that are in frame from base 1. CDR1 and CDR2 (MNHNS, SASEGT) derive from the germline V gene. Ophthalmopathy patients had moderately to severely active disease, with a Clinical Activity Score of 3 or more, a NOSPECS grade of 4 or more, and a disease duration of less than 3 months. Exclusion was applied to patients with uncontrolled infections, other autoimmune diseases, pregnancy or lactation. Diagnoses were established on the basis of clinical symptoms, serum thyroxine and TRAb, thyroid ultrasound, and orbital computed tomography. PBMCs were separated from roughly 10 ml of fresh peripheral blood using Ficoll-Paque density gradient centrifugation. Total RNA was extracted using Trizol reagent, and RNA quality was assessed on an Agilent 2100 Bioanalyzer.

This entry is derived from a study of T cells in Graves' hyperthyroidism and ophthalmopathy (dated by TCRdb to 2018 to 2020). Notes on the research overall: Peripheral blood was sampled at the time of initial diagnosis, prior to any treatment. To identify TCR V-J signatures that set the groups apart, the researchers used a discovery cohort of 90 to 100 patients, made up of 40 to 45 with Graves' ophthalmopathy and 57 with stable Graves' hyperthyroidism. Prospective prediction of ophthalmopathy was tested in an independent validation cohort of fewer than 20 hyperthyroidism patients and 15 to 17 patients who later progressed to ophthalmopathy. The 80 to 100 discovery patients were randomly divided into training and test sets at a 7:3 ratio. In six Graves' hyperthyroidism patients, the study also compared T-cell repertoires from thyroid tissue with T-cell repertoires from blood. Once sampling was done, hyperthyroidism patients were given methimazole at a starting dose of 30 mg daily, whereas ophthalmopathy patients were given high-dose intravenous methylprednisolone. The paper reports TCR Vbeta CDR3 sequencing of 130 to 150 peripheral blood samples: around 41 ophthalmopathy, fewer than 85 hyperthyroidism and 17 progressor patients. The research as a whole found: Most expanded thyroid clonotypes (frequency above 0.001) were also detected in blood, a finding suggesting that blood repertoires may reflect thyroid immune responses. In validation, the model predicted progression to ophthalmopathy with about 71% sensitivity and 72% to 85% specificity, a median of roughly seven months before onset. Sample size was not statistically predetermined, and investigators were not blinded to group allocation. A 13 V-J signature model separated ophthalmopathy from stable hyperthyroidism, with approximately 87% sensitivity and roughly 81% specificity in cross-validation and 80%/75% in testing.

The TCR beta CDR3 regions were amplified from RNA transcripts. A first-round RT-PCR of the TCR CDR3 used the HTBI primer set with the Qiagen OneStep RT-PCR kit. The libraries were constructed in a second round of multiplex PCR and then size-selected and purified. Paired-end sequencing of the libraries was performed with 100 bp reads on an Illumina HiSeq2000. The authors processed their data as follows. Raw data were processed with SOAPnuke, discarding reads with adapters, uncalled bases, mean Phred below 15, or no exact constant-primer or identifier match. COPE v1.2.5 was used to merge the high-quality paired reads, and each unique nucleotide sequence was defined as a clonotype. Clonotypes were aligned to IMGT TRBV, TRBD and TRBJ reference segments using MiTCR v1.1. Analysis was restricted to V-J combinations with a frequency above 0.0001, which covered about 99% of repertoires. The TCS score was defined as the ratio of F50 (clonal expansion) to E x V (chaos), calculated using BLOSUM62-based TCRdist between CDR3 peptides within each V-J. Welch's t-statistics and random forest reduced around 550 V-J features to roughly 13, which were used in a naive Bayes classifier (R e1071). Using fastp at Q25 and MiXCR, TCRdb reprocessed the public reads and kept productive beta chains. For every CDR3 protein sequence, its rows merge into one entry that carries the most common genes and DNA. These V and J calls rely on TCRdb rather than the paper's analysis. Here the sample has 450,000 to 550,000 distinct CDR3 sequences; around 24% occur a single time. The ten biggest clones cover about 11% of the sample.

The clonotype originates from a woman aged 25 to 45 with Graves' ophthalmopathy. The sequence links TRBV6-1 to TRBJ1-5; the junction holds 7 bases that match TRBD1. Sequencing was carried out using blood. The CDR3 is CASVTGNQPQHF. The base sequence is TGTGCCAGTGTGACAGGGAATCAGCCCCAGCATTTT.